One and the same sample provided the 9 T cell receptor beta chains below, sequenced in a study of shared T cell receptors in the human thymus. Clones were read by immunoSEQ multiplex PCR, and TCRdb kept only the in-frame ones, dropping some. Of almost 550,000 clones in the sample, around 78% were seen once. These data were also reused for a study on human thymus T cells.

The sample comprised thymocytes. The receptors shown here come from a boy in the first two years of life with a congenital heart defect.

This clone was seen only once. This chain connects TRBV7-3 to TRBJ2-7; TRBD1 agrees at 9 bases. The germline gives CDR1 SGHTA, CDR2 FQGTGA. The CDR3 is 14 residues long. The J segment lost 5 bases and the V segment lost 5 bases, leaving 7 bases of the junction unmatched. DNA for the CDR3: TGTGCCAGCAGCCCGGGACAGGGAAGTGACGAGCAGTACTTC. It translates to CASSPGQGSDEQYF. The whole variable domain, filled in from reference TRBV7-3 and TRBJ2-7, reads GAGVSQTPSNKVTEKGKYVELRCDPISGHTALYWYRQSLGQGPEFLIYFQGTGAADDSGLPNDRFFAVRPEGSVSTLKIQRTERGDSAVYLCASSPGQGSDEQYFGPGTRLTVT.

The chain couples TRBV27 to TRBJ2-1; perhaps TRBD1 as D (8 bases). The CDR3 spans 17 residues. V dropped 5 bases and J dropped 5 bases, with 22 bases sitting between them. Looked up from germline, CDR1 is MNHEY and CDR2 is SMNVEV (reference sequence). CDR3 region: CASSDRGGQETNNEQFF. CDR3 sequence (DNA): TGTGCCAGCAGTGATAGGGGGGGACAGGAGACCAACAATGAGCAGTTCTTC.

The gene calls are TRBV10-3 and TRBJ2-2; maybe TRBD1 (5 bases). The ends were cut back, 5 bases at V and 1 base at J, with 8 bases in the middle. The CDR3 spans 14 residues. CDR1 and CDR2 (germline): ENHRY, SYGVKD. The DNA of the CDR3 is TGTGCCATCAGTCCCGGACAGAACACCGGGGAGCTGTTTTTT. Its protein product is CAISPGQNTGELFF.

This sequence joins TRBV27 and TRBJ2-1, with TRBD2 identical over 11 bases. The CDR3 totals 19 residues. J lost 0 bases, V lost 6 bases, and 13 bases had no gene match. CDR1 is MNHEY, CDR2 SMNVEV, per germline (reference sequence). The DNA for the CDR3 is TGTGCCAGCAGCCCCCAGGGACTAGCGGCCCAAAGCTCCTACAATGAGCAGTTCTTC. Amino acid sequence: CASSPQGLAAQSSYNEQFF.

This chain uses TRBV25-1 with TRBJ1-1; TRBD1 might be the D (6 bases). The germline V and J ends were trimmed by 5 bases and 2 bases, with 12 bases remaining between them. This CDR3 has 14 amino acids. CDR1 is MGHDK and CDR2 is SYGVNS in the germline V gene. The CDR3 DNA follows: TGTGCCAGCAGTCGCAGGGGCTCAAACACTGAAGCTTTCTTT. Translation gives CASSRRGSNTEAFF.

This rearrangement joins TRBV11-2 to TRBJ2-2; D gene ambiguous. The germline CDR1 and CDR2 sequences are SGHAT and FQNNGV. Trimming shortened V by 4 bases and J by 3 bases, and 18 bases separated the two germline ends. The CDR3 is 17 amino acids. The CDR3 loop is CASSYLVRTPYTGELFF. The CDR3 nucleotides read TGTGCCAGCAGCTACCTAGTGCGTACACCGTACACCGGGGAGCTGTTTTTT.

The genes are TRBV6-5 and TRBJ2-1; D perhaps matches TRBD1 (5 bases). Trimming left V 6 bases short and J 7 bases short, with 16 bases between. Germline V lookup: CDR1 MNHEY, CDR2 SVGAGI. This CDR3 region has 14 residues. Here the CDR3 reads CASSQQAKGNEQFF. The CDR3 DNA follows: TGTGCCAGCAGCCAACAGGCGAAAGGGAATGAGCAGTTCTTC.

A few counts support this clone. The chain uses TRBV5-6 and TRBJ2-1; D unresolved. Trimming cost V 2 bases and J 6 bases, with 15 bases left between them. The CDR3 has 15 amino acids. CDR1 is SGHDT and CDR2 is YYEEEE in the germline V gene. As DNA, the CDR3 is TGTGCCAGCAGCTTCCATGCGCTTCCCTGCAATGAGCAGTTCTTC. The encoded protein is CASSFHALPCNEQFF.

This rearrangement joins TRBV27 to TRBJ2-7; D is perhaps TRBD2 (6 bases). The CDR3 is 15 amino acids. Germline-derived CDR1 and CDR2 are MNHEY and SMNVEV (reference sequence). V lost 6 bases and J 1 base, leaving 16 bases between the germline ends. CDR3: CASSPAEGPSYEQYF. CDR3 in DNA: TGTGCCAGCAGCCCCGCGGAGGGGCCATCCTACGAGCAGTACTTC.